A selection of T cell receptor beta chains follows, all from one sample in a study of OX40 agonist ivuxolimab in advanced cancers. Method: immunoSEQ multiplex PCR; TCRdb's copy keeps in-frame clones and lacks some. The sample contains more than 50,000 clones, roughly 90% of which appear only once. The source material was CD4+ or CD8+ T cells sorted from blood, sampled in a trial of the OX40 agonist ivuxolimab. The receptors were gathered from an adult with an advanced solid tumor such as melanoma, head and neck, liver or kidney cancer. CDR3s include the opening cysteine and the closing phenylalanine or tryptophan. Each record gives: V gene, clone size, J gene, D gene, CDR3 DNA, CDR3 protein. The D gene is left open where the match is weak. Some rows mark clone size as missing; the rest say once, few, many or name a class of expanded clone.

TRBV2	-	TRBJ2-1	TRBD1	TGTGCCAGCAGTAGACAGGGTAATTACAATGAGCAGTTCTTC	CASSRQGNYNEQFF
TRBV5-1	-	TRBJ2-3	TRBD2	TGCGCCAGCAGCCCCGGGACTAGCGGGAGAGGCTGGACAGATACGCAGTATTTT	CASSPGTSGRGWTDTQYF
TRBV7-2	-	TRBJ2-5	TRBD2	TGTGCCAGCAGCTTAAGACTAGCGGGAGGGGGAGAGACCCAGTACTTC	CASSLRLAGGGETQYF
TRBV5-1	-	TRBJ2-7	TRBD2	TGCGCCAGCTCTCGGACTAGCGGGATTGACGAGCAGTACTTC	CASSRTSGIDEQYF
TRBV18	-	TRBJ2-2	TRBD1	TGTGCCAGCTCACGGATGGACAGGGGGAAGGCCGGGGAGCTGTTTTTT	CASSRMDRGKAGELFF
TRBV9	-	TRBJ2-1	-	TGTGCCAGCAGCGCCACTGGGGGAACCTACAATGAGCAGTTCTTC	CASSATGGTYNEQFF
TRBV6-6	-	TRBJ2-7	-	TGTGCCAGCAGTTCGACGCGGACCTCCTACGAGCAGTACTTC	CASSSTRTSYEQYF
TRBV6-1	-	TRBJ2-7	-	TGTGCCAGCAGTGAATTGGGCAGAGGGGCACGGGAGCAGTACTTC	CASSELGRGAREQYF
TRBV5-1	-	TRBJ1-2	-	TGCGCCAGCAGCAGTGGACACGAGTTAGCTAACTATGGCTACACCTTC	CASSSGHELANYGYTF
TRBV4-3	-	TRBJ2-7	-	TGCGCCAGCAGCCAAGATCGGTTGTCCTACGAGCAGTACTTC	CASSQDRLSYEQYF
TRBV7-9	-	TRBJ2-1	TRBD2	TGTGCCAGCAGCTTGGGTAGCGGGAGTACTGAGCAGTTCTTC	CASSLGSGSTEQFF
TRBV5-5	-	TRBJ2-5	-	TGTGCCAGCAGCTTGACCGGACAGATCCAAGAGACCCAGTACTTC	CASSLTGQIQETQYF
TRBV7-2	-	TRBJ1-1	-	TGTGCCAGCAGCTTAGCTCCGGGACGACGCCTGGGAACTTTCTTT	CASSLAPGRRLGTFF
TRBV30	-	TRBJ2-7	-	TGTGCCGCGGCCCGAGGAGGGCCGGCCAACGAGCAGTACTTC	CAAARGGPANEQYF
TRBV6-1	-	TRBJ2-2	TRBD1	TGTGCCACCGGGACAGGGGGCGGCACCGGGGAGCTGTTTTTT	CATGTGGGTGELFF
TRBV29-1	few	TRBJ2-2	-	TGCAGCGTTGCCCAAGTGGTGGGAGGGGAGCTGTTTTTT	CSVAQVVGGELFF
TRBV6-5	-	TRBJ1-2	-	TGTGCCAGCAGTTCCGACAGGCTAGGCTACACCTTC	CASSSDRLGYTF
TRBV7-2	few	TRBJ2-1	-	TGTGCCAGCAGCTTGGGGACGGGGCCCTACAATGAGCAGTTCTTC	CASSLGTGPYNEQFF
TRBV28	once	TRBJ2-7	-	TGTGCCAGCAGTTTATCGCCCTACGAGCAGTACTTC	CASSLSPYEQYF
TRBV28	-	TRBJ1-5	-	TGTGCCAGCACTATGGCCGCAACAGGGATTCAGCCCCAGCATTTT	CASTMAATGIQPQHF
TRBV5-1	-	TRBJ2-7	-	TGCGCCAGCAGCTCCCAGAGCGTTGCGTCCGAGCAGTACTTC	CASSSQSVASEQYF
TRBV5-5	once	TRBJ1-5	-	TGTGCCAGCAGCTCCTCGACAGTTGGGAGCAATCAGCCCCAGCATTTT	CASSSSTVGSNQPQHF
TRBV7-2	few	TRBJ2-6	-	TGTGCCAGCAGTCGGGGGCACTCTGGGGCCAACGTCCTGACTTTC	CASSRGHSGANVLTF
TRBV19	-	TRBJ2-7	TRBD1	TGTGCCAGTAGCCTTGACAGGGACACCTACGAGCAGTACTTC	CASSLDRDTYEQYF
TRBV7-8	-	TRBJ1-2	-	TGTGCCAGCAGCTTAGCCCAGGGCGGCTATGGCTACACCTTC	CASSLAQGGYGYTF
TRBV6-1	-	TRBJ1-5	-	TGTGCCAGCAGTGTACAGGGCAATCAGCCCCAGCATTTT	CASSVQGNQPQHF
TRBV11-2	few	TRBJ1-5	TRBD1	TGTGCCAGCAGCCGGACAGGGATCGATCAGCCCCAGCATTTT	CASSRTGIDQPQHF
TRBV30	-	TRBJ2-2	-	TGTGCCTGGAGTGTAAGGCAGGCCGGGGAGCTGTTTTTT	CAWSVRQAGELFF
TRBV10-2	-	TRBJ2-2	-	TGCGCCAGCAGTGTCCGGGACATACTCACCGGGGAGCTGTTTTTT	CASSVRDILTGELFF
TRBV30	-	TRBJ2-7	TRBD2	TGTGCCTGGAGTGTACCCGGACTAGTACTCTACGAGCAGTACTTC	CAWSVPGLVLYEQYF
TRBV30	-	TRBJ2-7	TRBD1	TGTGCCTGGAGTGTTAGTAGGGGGCTTCCCGAGCAGTACTTC	CAWSVSRGLPEQYF
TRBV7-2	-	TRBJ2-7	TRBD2	TGTGCCAGCAGCTCCGGGGGGTCCTCCTACGAGCAGTACTTC	CASSSGGSSYEQYF
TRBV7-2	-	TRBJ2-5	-	TGTGCCAGCAGCTTTAACCAAGAGACCCAGTACTTC	CASSFNQETQYF
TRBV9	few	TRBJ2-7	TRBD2	TGTGCCAGCAGCGTAGAACCTAGCGGGAGAAAGTACTTC	CASSVEPSGRKYF
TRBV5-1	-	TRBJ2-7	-	TGCGCCAGCAGCTTCGGGTATAGGGCCGAGGGCGAGCAGTACTTC	CASSFGYRAEGEQYF
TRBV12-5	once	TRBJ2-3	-	TGTGCTAGTGGTTTGGGGGCCAGAGATACGCAGTATTTT	CASGLGARDTQYF
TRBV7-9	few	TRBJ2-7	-	TGTGCCAGCAGCTTAGCGGGAGCCTACTACGAGCAGTACTTC	CASSLAGAYYEQYF
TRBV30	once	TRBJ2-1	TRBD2	TGTGCCTGGAGTGAGGGCCTAGCGGGTATGAATGAGCAGTTCTTC	CAWSEGLAGMNEQFF
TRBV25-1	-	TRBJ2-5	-	TGTGCCAGCAGTTTGCAAGGAGGGGGCGTGGAGACCCAGTACTTC	CASSLQGGGVETQYF
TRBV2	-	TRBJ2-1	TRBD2	TGTGCCAGCAGTGGGCTAGCGGGAGGTGAGCAGTTCTTC	CASSGLAGGEQFF
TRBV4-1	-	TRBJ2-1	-	TGCGCCAGCAGCCAAGTAGGGGCAGGCAATGAGCAGTTCTTC	CASSQVGAGNEQFF
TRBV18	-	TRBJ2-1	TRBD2	TGTGCCAGCTCACCAACTAGCGGGCCAATCAATGAGCAGTTCTTC	CASSPTSGPINEQFF
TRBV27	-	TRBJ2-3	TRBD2	TGTGCCAGCAGTGACCGGGCAAGCGGGAGGGCAGATACGCAGTATTTT	CASSDRASGRADTQYF
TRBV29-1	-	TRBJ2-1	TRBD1	TGCAGCGCCCACAGAGGTCAGGGGGCTAATGAGCAGTTCTTC	CSAHRGQGANEQFF
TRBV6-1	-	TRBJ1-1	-	TGTGCCAGCAGTGAGGGGTATCAGGGTGGCACTGAAGCTTTCTTT	CASSEGYQGGTEAFF
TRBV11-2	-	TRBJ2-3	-	TGTGCCAGCAGCTCACCCATCGGAGGCCCAGATACGCAGTATTTT	CASSSPIGGPDTQYF